These 4 T cell receptor beta chains originate from one sample sequenced in a study of blood T cell repertoires in COVID-19. Assay: immunoSEQ multiplex PCR; the TCRdb copy retains only in-frame clones and omits some. This table has about 200,000 clones, around four fifths appearing once. Source material: peripheral blood. The source is a human donor with acute or convalescent COVID-19. The donor label of this sample is uncertain.

The V gene is TRBV5-4, the J gene TRBJ1-1, with D hard to call. The CDR3 is 15 residues long. Germline V gives CDR1 SGHNT, CDR2 YYREEE (reference sequence). Between the trimmed V and J ends, which lost 2 bases and 3 bases, there was a span of 14 bases. The CDR3 DNA is TGTGCCAGCAGCTTACAGTCGGGGTGGGACACTGAAGCTTTCTTT. Translated, it gives CASSLQSGWDTEAFF.

The gene calls are TRBV12-3 or TRBV12-4 and TRBJ2-7; the D gene is possibly TRBD2 (5 bases). This CDR3 contains 13 residues. V shed 8 bases and J shed 6 bases, with 17 bases lying between them. CDR3: CASGGRRFSEQYF. CDR3 nucleotides: TGTGCCAGCGGCGGGCGAAGGTTTAGCGAGCAGTACTTC.

This chain joins TRBV27 and TRBJ1-6; D not certain. Germline CDR1 reads MNHEY; CDR2 reads SMNVEV (reference sequence). V lost 8 bases to trimming and J lost 10 bases, with 24 bases between them. This CDR3 is built from 16 residues. The DNA of the CDR3 is TGTGCCAGCGCTTTCGCGAGGACTTCATCTTACTCACCCCTCCACTTT. The encoded protein is CASAFARTSSYSPLHF.

The genes are TRBV24-1 and TRBJ1-5; 7 bases align to TRBD1. The V and J ends lost 5 bases and 0 bases, in that order; junction bases with no gene match: 6. Looked up from germline, CDR1 is KGHDR and CDR2 is SFDVKD. The length of the CDR3 is 16 residues. In DNA form, the CDR3 reads TGTGCCACCAGTGCCGGGACAGCAAATAGCAATCAGCCCCAGCATTTT. Translating gives CATSAGTANSNQPQHF.